This T cell receptor beta chain was observed in a study of naive and memory T cell subsets (dated by TCRdb to about 2017). For context, the study as a whole: An open-source, UMI-based TCR alpha and beta sequencing pipeline was applied to sorted naive and memory peripheral blood T cell subsets. IgG serology results and the functional CMV T cell responses were in complete agreement. RNA was DNase-treated and reverse transcribed with TCR constant-region primers, mostly using SuperScript III.

Library creation used UMI-ligation and nested PCR. To cover both TRBC1 and TRBC2, the beta constant-region primer consisted of an equimolar mix of two oligonucleotides. Four rounds of PCR, combining the SP2 primer with nested alpha and beta constant-region primers, were used to amplify the ligated cDNA. A single-stranded oligonucleotide bearing the SP2 primer plus a 12-nucleotide UMI was ligated onto the 3' end of the cDNA by T4 RNA ligase 1. Incubation of the ligation reaction lasted about 18-25 hours at 16 degrees C. PCR2 was usually performed as a SYBR Green qPCR and halted at a preset threshold so that over-amplification would not occur. Agencourt AMPure XP magnetic beads were used for all purifications after the first. Libraries were quantified by Qubit and checked on a TapeStation, where a main peak was expected near 650 bp. Pooled libraries were sequenced on an Illumina MiSeq using v2 2x251 paired-end kits, and typically roughly 0.85-2.3 million reads were obtained per sample. Each sample's library went into the pool at approximately 4 nM, and roughly 5-7.5% PhiX was added to help with cluster recognition. The original pipeline was this. Using tag matching that tolerated one base-pair mismatch, Decombinator assigned V and J genes to FASTQ reads that had been processed by Demultiplexor. UMIs were used by Collapsinator to correct both sequencing errors and frequency errors arising from PCR heterogeneity. TCRs were translated and CDR3s were extracted from the conserved cysteine to the FGXG phenylalanine by CDR3Translator, with non-productive sequences being flagged. Repertoires were subsampled to equal numbers of UMI-defined TCRs before Gini, Shannon entropy and inverse Simpson indices were calculated. Within the linear range, a power law was fitted by maximum likelihood to the distributions of clonotype abundance. On one naive CD8 sample, the pipeline and MIGEC gave similar UMI counts, unique TCR numbers and clonal distributions. Repertoires were searched for 7,322 CMV-associated CDR3 sequences compiled from VDJdb and a published dataset. Using fastp at Q25 and MiXCR, TCRdb reprocessed the public reads and kept productive beta chains. Identical CDR3 proteins give one entry, which carries the most common genes and DNA. None of the V and J calls come from the authors' own analysis; TCRdb made them. For this sample there are roughly 4,600 distinct CDR3 sequences; around 5.5% appear just once. Of the sample, roughly a quarter is held by the ten largest clones.

TCR alpha and beta chain libraries were amplified separately from the second PCR step onward. To determine each donor's CMV status, fresh PBMCs were stimulated overnight with CMV viral lysate, and IFNgamma production from CD4+ T cells was then assessed. CD4 T cells were positively selected with Miltenyi beads, followed by positive selection of CD8 T cells from the CD4-negative fraction. After staining for CD3, CD4, CD8, CD45RA, CD27 and a live/dead dye, cells were sorted on a BD Aria II into four subsets based on CD45RA and CD27. The sorting gate for effector memory cells was CD45RA-CD27-, and the sorting gate for EMRA cells was CD45RA+CD27-. Blood came from a few healthy volunteers, each fractionated into CD4 and CD8 T cells and then into four differentiation subsets. Roughly 110 ml of peripheral blood was collected from each donor, and PBMC were isolated by Ficoll-Paque PLUS density-gradient centrifugation. Sorted cells were lysed in RLT buffer, and RNA was extracted with a Qiagen RNeasy kit and stored at -80°C.

Reading the germline V gene gives CDR1 MGHDK and CDR2 SYGVNS. V and J lose 8 bases and 2 bases, and a span of 22 bases separates them. Counted from cysteine to phenylalanine, this CDR3 has 16 amino acids. This entry keeps only the CDR3 DNA: 48 bases, framed from base 1. This clonotype has a count of ten or more. Its binding antigen is unknown. Per-base qualities were not stored, and no clone one base away is much larger. Broad study findings and their caveats: TCR abundance followed a power law whose exponent differed between naive and memory subsets but was consistent across the three individuals. RNA-based TCR counts may be influenced by expression changes linked to T cell activation and differentiation. After error correction, over 90% of naive TCR sequences appeared only once, giving much steeper abundance distributions than memory subsets. A clonotype was defined as a single alpha or beta chain sequence rather than as a paired alpha/beta receptor. The repertoire findings for the naive and memory subsets could not be validated against a ground truth because none was available. In both CD4 and CD8 cells, going from naive through CM, EM and EMRA, the Gini index went up while Shannon and inverse Simpson diversity went down.

This TCR was sampled from a human donor in good health. Material: effector memory CD8+ T cells from blood. In light of the paper, this sample's cell subset or site label describes: effector memory, CD45RA- CD27-. The receptor chain draws on TRBV25-1 and TRBJ2-7; the D match is possibly TRBD1 or TRBD2, with 7 bases aligned in each. CDR3 protein: CASVNSGGDHPYEQYF. The base sequence is TGTGCCAGCGTAAATTCAGGGGGGGACCACCCCTACGAGCAGTACTTC.